The 20 T cell receptor beta chains listed next were all sequenced from one sample in a study of cytomegalovirus exposure and HLA in healthy donors. Data came from immunoSEQ multiplex PCR; TCRdb stores just in-frame clones and leaves some out. In the table there are 250,000 to 300,000 clones, about 90% of which are singletons. Sequencing was done on a sample of PBMCs. These receptors came from a woman between 18 and 30 years old in good health and CMV-seronegative.

The chain couples TRBV7-2 to TRBJ2-2; 9 bases fit TRBD2. This CDR3 has 16 residues. Germline-derived CDR1 and CDR2 are SGHTA and FQGNSA. V lost 1 base to trimming and J lost 4 bases; unmatched junction nucleotides: 4. As DNA, the CDR3 is TGTGCCAGCAGCTTAGGAGTGCGGGGGGGCACCGGGGAGCTGTTTTTT. The encoded protein is CASSLGVRGGTGELFF.

The chain uses TRBV28 and TRBJ1-2; TRBD1 matches 9 bases. The germline CDR1 and CDR2 sequences are MDHEN and SYDVKM. CDR3 length: 15 residues. Trimming at V came to 5 bases and at J to 4 bases, leaving 8 bases not matched to a gene. The CDR3 DNA reads as TGTGCCAGCAGTCAGAGGGACAGGGTGATCTATGGCTACACCTTC. Translation: CASSQRDRVIYGYTF.

The chain joins TRBV5-1 to TRBJ2-2; a weak D match, TRBD1 (6 bases). Germline CDR1 SGHRS, CDR2 YFSETQ. V lost 3 bases, J lost 5 bases, and 8 bases lay in between. This CDR3 has 13 amino acids. The CDR3 sequence: CASSWTETGELFF. The DNA of the CDR3 is TGCGCCAGCAGCTGGACAGAGACCGGGGAGCTGTTTTTT.

The chain has TRBV27 and TRBJ2-7; 7 nucleotides agree with TRBD1. Losses at the gene ends were 3 bases for V and 3 bases for J; bases not matched to a gene: 5. There are 14 residues in the CDR3. Germline CDR1 reads MNHEY; CDR2 reads SMNVEV (reference sequence). CDR3 sequence (DNA): TGTGCCAGCAGTTTCGTCCAGGGGGTCTACGAGCAGTACTTC. Translating it yields CASSFVQGVYEQYF.

This chain joins TRBV6-1 and TRBJ2-5, with 10 bases aligning to TRBD1. The CDR3 has 16 amino acids. V shed 2 bases, J shed 1 base, and the junction held 4 bases outside the gene matches. CDR1 and CDR2 from the germline V gene are MNHNS and SASEGT. CDR3 loop: CASSERTGGIQETQYF. CDR3 coding DNA: TGTGCCAGCAGTGAAAGGACAGGGGGTATCCAAGAGACCCAGTACTTC.

The V gene is TRBV9, the J gene TRBJ1-3; D unresolved. The CDR3 has 17 amino acids. Germline lookup yields CDR1 SGDLS and CDR2 YYNGEE. Trimming removed 3 bases from V and 8 bases from J, with 24 bases in between. CDR3 bases: TGTGCCAGCAGCGCCAGCCCCTGGGTGGAAGGAGTTGACACCATATATTTT. This translates into CASSASPWVEGVDTIYF.

The chain employs TRBV1 and TRBJ1-2; the DNA was not compared with TRBD1, the D call given in the table. TRBV1 is listed as a pseudogene. The CDR3 sequence is 15 residues long. CDR3 residues: CTSSQEDQGAHGYTF. In DNA, the CDR3 is TGCACCAGCAGCCAAGAGGACCAGGGGGCCCATGGCTACACCTTC.

The chain links TRBV5-1 to TRBJ1-3; 7 bases align to TRBD1. The CDR3 length is 18 residues. The junction had 15 bases not matched to a gene; V was cut back by 3 bases and J by 3 bases. Per the germline V gene, CDR1 is SGHRS and CDR2 is YFSETQ. CDR3 region: CASSSGQDLAGHGNTIYF. Written as DNA, the CDR3 is TGCGCCAGCAGCTCCGGACAGGATCTCGCCGGACATGGAAACACCATATATTTT.

The V call is TRBV7-9, the J call TRBJ2-7, with a weak D call TRBD1 (5 bases). The V end was cut by 4 bases, the J end by 0 bases, with 7 bases between. The CDR3 is 13 residues long. The germline V gene encodes CDR1 SEHNR and CDR2 FQNEAQ (reference sequence). Here the CDR3 reads CASSSDSSYEQYV. The CDR3 DNA sequence: TGTGCCAGCAGCTCCGACAGCTCCTACGAGCAGTACGTC.

This rearrangement joins TRBV4-3 to TRBJ2-1, with TRBD2 identical over 10 bases. Trimming at V came to 4 bases and at J to 5 bases, leaving 11 bases not matched to a gene. The CDR3 length is 17 residues. The germline gives CDR1 LGHNA, CDR2 YSLEER. Here the CDR3 reads CASSPRTSGWVNNEQFF. DNA for the CDR3: TGCGCCAGCAGCCCCCGGACTAGCGGTTGGGTAAACAATGAGCAGTTCTTC.

The chain is built from TRBV18 and TRBJ2-6; 7 bases agree with TRBD1. The trim removed 2 bases at V and 2 bases at J, leaving 3 bases unmatched. Germline V gene lookup returns CDR1 KGHSH and CDR2 LQKENI. The CDR3 extends over 16 amino acids. CDR3: CASSPWGTAGANVLTF. CDR3 coding DNA: TGTGCCAGCTCACCATGGGGGACAGCTGGGGCCAACGTCCTGACTTTC.

The genes are TRBV5-1 and TRBJ2-5, with 9 bases matching TRBD2. The trim removed 0 bases at V and 1 base at J, leaving 4 bases unmatched. Germline CDR1 SGHRS, CDR2 YFSETQ. This CDR3 has 16 amino acids. The CDR3 nucleotides read TGCGCCAGCAGCTTGGTTGGTAGCGGGGGCCAAGAGACCCAGTACTTC. Translating gives CASSLVGSGGQETQYF.

The rearrangement joins TRBV27 to TRBJ2-7; D uncertain. The germline V gene has CDR1 MNHEY and CDR2 SMNVEV (reference sequence). This CDR3 region has 13 residues. Trimming took 5 bases from V and 3 from J, leaving 11 bases between them. The CDR3: CASSPNPFYEQYF. DNA for the CDR3: TGTGCCAGCAGTCCCAATCCATTCTACGAGCAGTACTTC.

This rearrangement joins TRBV6-5 to TRBJ2-1, with D perhaps matching TRBD1 (5 bases). V shed 6 bases and J shed 3 bases, with 12 bases lying between them. Germline lookup yields CDR1 MNHEY and CDR2 SVGAGI. CDR3 length equals 14 residues. The CDR3 loop is CASSSGHIYNEQFF. CDR3 in DNA: TGTGCCAGCAGCTCCGGACATATCTACAATGAGCAGTTCTTC.

The chain is built from TRBV28 and TRBJ1-6; the match to TRBD1 covers 7 bases. The CDR3 covers 15 residues. J lost 14 bases, V lost 5 bases, and 15 bases had no gene match. The germline CDR1 and CDR2 sequences are MDHEN and SYDVKM. The CDR3 loop reads CASSPTGVPSWTLHF. In DNA, the CDR3 is TGTGCCAGCAGTCCCACAGGGGTCCCTTCTTGGACCCTCCACTTT.

The chain recombines TRBV4-3 with TRBJ2-7; TRBD2 matches 8 bases. V trimming: 0 bases; J trimming: 3 bases; junction bases outside the gene matches: 7. Germline V gene lookup returns CDR1 LGHNA and CDR2 YSLEER. The CDR3 sequence is 16 residues long. CDR3 amino acids: CASSQDQPAGVYEQYF. DNA of the CDR3: TGCGCCAGCAGCCAAGATCAACCAGCGGGGGTCTACGAGCAGTACTTC.

The gene calls are TRBV5-1 and TRBJ2-5; TRBD1 matches at 7 bases. V lost 0 bases, J lost 2 bases, and 4 bases stayed unmatched. The CDR3 contains 15 residues. Germline V gene lookup returns CDR1 SGHRS and CDR2 YFSETQ. CDR3 in amino acids: CASSLEPTGQETQYF. CDR3 coding DNA: TGCGCCAGCAGCTTGGAACCGACAGGGCAAGAGACCCAGTACTTC.

The chain combines TRBV7-2 with TRBJ1-2; weak D call: TRBD1 (6 bases). The CDR3 is made up of 13 amino acids. The V gene's germline CDR1 is SGHTA and CDR2 FQGNSA. Trimming shortened V by 3 bases and J by 8 bases, and 13 bases separated the two germline ends. The CDR3 DNA follows: TGTGCCAGCAGCTTGGGGGACATATCGGGCTACACCTTC. Its translation: CASSLGDISGYTF.

This chain joins TRBV7-8 and TRBJ1-6; D uncertain. The germline V and J ends were trimmed by 1 base and 9 bases, with 16 bases remaining between them. Germline lookup yields CDR1 SGHVS and CDR2 FQNEAQ. The CDR3 loop spans 16 amino acids. CDR3: CASSLENGDLSSPLHF. CDR3 coding DNA: TGTGCCAGCAGCTTAGAGAACGGGGATCTTTCTTCACCCCTCCACTTT.

As DNA, the CDR3 is TGTGCCAGCAGCCCGGGGACTAGCCTGTACCAAGAGACCCAGTACTTC. Amino acids: CASSPGTSLYQETQYF. J is TRBJ2-5 and V is TRBV9; 9 bases are shared with TRBD2. Germline assignment: CDR1 SGDLS and CDR2 YYNGEE. The CDR3 loop spans 16 amino acids. Trimming cost V 4 bases and J 0 bases; bases outside gene matches: 7. Full variable domain (missing parts from reference TRBV9 and TRBJ2-5): DSGVTQTPKHLITATGQRVTLRCSPRSGDLSVYWYQQSLDQGLQFLIQYYNGEERAKGNILERFSAQQFPDLHSELNLSSLELGDSALYFCASSPGTSLYQETQYFGPGTRLLVL.